This T cell receptor (beta chain) was retrieved from a study of T cells in Graves' hyperthyroidism and ophthalmopathy. Germline CDR1 MNHNS, CDR2 SASEGT. The V end was cut by 6 bases, the J end by 6 bases, with 15 bases between. This CDR3 comprises 13 residues. TCR beta CDR3 region amplification was performed from RNA transcripts. Using the HTBI primer set, a first-round RT-PCR was run on the TCR CDR3. One entry per CDR3 protein, called by TCRdb with MiXCR from the multiplex PCR reads. The table has hundreds of thousands of distinct CDR3 sequences, 20% to 25% seen once. The receptor was isolated from a woman in her sixties or seventies with Graves' ophthalmopathy. Sequenced: blood. The gene calls are TRBV6-1 and TRBJ2-7, with a tentative D call TRBD1 (6 bases). This CDR3 is CASSRGQIFEQYF. In nucleotides, the CDR3 is TGTGCCAGCAGCCGCGGACAGATCTTCGAGCAGTACTTC.